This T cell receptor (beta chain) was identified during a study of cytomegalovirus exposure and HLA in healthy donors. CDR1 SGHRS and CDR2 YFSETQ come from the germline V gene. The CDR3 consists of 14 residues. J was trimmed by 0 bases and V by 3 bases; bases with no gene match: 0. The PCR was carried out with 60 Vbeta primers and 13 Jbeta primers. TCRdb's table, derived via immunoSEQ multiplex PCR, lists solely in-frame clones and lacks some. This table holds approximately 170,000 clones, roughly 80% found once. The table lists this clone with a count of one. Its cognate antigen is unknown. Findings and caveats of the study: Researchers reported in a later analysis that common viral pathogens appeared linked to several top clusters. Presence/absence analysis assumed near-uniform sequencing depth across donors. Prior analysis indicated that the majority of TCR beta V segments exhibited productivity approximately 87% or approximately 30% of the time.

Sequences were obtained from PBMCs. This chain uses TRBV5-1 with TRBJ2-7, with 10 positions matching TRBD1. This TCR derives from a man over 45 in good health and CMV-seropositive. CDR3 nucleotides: TGCGCCAGCAGCTGGACAGGGGGCTCCTACGAGCAGTACTTC. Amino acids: CASSWTGGSYEQYF.